One and the same sample provided the 6 T cell receptor beta chains below, sequenced in a study of blood T cell repertoires in COVID-19. Only in-frame clones appear in the TCRdb table, and some are missing; sequencing was by immunoSEQ multiplex PCR. The data show 200,000 to 250,000 clones, roughly 85% seen once. Sequencing was done on a sample of PBMCs or T cells enriched from blood (not recorded which). These receptors were taken from a woman aged 45 to 65 who had been exposed to COVID-19.

The genes are TRBV19 and TRBJ2-6; possibly TRBD2 for D (5 bases). The germline V and J ends were trimmed by 7 bases and 2 bases, with 12 bases remaining between them. This CDR3 spans 15 amino acids. Germline V gene lookup returns CDR1 LNHDA and CDR2 SQIVND (reference sequence). The CDR3 bases are TGTGCCAGTATAGAGTTGAGGGCTGGGGCCAACGTCCTGACTTTC. Translating gives CASIELRAGANVLTF.

The J gene is TRBJ1-4, the V gene TRBV4-1; 9 bases map to TRBD1. With 6 bases clipped from V and 4 bases from J, the junction kept 9 bases outside the gene matches. The CDR3 runs to 16 residues. The germline gives CDR1 MGHRA, CDR2 YSYEKL. This CDR3 reads CASSRTGGEGNEKLFF. The CDR3 coding sequence is TGCGCCAGCAGTCGTACAGGGGGCGAGGGTAATGAAAAACTGTTTTTT.

The chain is built from TRBV19 and TRBJ2-3, with TRBD2 matching 10 bases. V trimming: 7 bases; J trimming: 2 bases; junction bases outside the gene matches: 9. The length of the CDR3 is 16 residues. Germline V gives CDR1 LNHDA, CDR2 SQIVND (reference sequence). The CDR3 DNA reads as TGTGCCAGTACCGATATTCTAGCGGGGGACACAGATACGCAGTATTTT. This encodes CASTDILAGDTDTQYF.

V gene TRBV21-1 combines with J gene TRBJ2-3; the table gives TRBD1 as D, unverified against the DNA. TRBV21-1 is tagged as a pseudogene. This CDR3 comprises 16 residues. The CDR3 coding sequence is TGTGCCAGCAGCTGCCGGACAGGGGAATGCACAGATACGCAGTATTTT. Translation: CASSCRTGECTDTQYF.

The gene calls are TRBV7-9 and TRBJ2-7, with TRBD2 as a possible D gene (5 bases). CDR1 is SEHNR, CDR2 FQNEAQ, per germline (reference sequence). V lost 5 bases and J lost 7, with 12 bases in between. The CDR3 is 12 residues long. CDR3 region: CASSPFSGEQYF. In nucleotides, the CDR3 is TGTGCCAGCAGCCCGTTCTCGGGGGAGCAGTACTTC. The full variable domain, with the rest looked up from reference TRBV7-9 and TRBJ2-7, is DTGVSQNPRHKITKRGQNVTFRCDPISEHNRLYWYRQTLGQGPEFLTYFQNEAQLEKSRLLSDRFSAERPKGSFSTLEIQRTEQGDSAMYLCASSPFSGEQYFGPGTRLTVT.

The chain has TRBV7-2 and TRBJ2-7; TRBD1 matches at 11 bases. Looked up from germline, CDR1 is SGHTA and CDR2 is FQGNSA. The CDR3 runs to 15 residues. V shed 5 bases and J 6 bases; nucleotides not matched to a gene: 9. As DNA, the CDR3 is TGTGCCAGCAGCCCAGGACAGGGGGCGGTTCGCGAGCAGTACTTC. This encodes CASSPGQGAVREQYF.